Shown below are 28 T cell receptor beta chains from a single sample sequenced in a study of blood T cell repertoires in COVID-19. Measured with immunoSEQ multiplex PCR; TCRdb has only the in-frame clones, and not every one. The sample yields about 330,000 clones, 70% to 90% seen once. The sequenced sample was peripheral blood. The receptors stem from a man between 18 and 29 years old who had recovered from COVID-19.

There are a few counts of this clone. V usage is TRBV24-1 and J usage is TRBJ2-1; 12 bases agree with TRBD2. The CDR3 is 18 residues long. J was trimmed by 3 bases and V by 2 bases; bases with no gene match: 7. The germline V gene has CDR1 KGHDR and CDR2 SFDVKD. CDR3: CATSDSPTSGSFYNEQFF. For the CDR3, the DNA is TGTGCCACCAGTGATTCTCCGACTAGCGGGAGTTTCTACAATGAGCAGTTCTTC.

This clone appeared once. The chain has TRBV5-1 and TRBJ1-2; no firm D call. V gave up 0 bases and J gave up 0 bases, with 9 bases separating them. The CDR3 has 15 amino acids. Germline-derived CDR1 and CDR2 are SGHRS and YFSETQ. CDR3 in DNA: TGCGCCAGCAGCTTGGGAGACACTTCTAACTATGGCTACACCTTC. This encodes CASSLGDTSNYGYTF.

There are a few counts of this clone. The CDR3 DNA follows: TGCGCCAGCAGCTCCGGACAGGGGGCTGAGGGTAACTATGGCTACACCTTC. As protein: CASSSGQGAEGNYGYTF. The chain couples TRBV5-1 to TRBJ1-2, with 11 bases lining up with TRBD1. Germline values: CDR1 SGHRS, CDR2 YFSETQ. The CDR3 spans 17 residues. Losses at the gene ends were 3 bases for V and 1 base for J; bases not matched to a gene: 8.

J is TRBJ1-1 and V is TRBV19, with TRBD1 as a possible D gene (5 bases). The CDR3 is 16 residues long. The V end lost 7 bases, the J end lost 2 bases, and 20 bases lay between the germline ends. The V gene's germline CDR1 is LNHDA and CDR2 SQIVND (reference sequence). Here the CDR3 DNA reads TGTGCCAGTATGGATCTGGGTGGGGGGAAAAACACTGAAGCTTTCTTT. Translation gives CASMDLGGGKNTEAFF.

This chain connects TRBV5-1 to TRBJ1-1; TRBD1 aligns across 8 bases. The germline gives CDR1 SGHRS, CDR2 YFSETQ. The V gene end was trimmed by 5 bases and the J gene end by 1 base; junction bases not matched to a gene: 10. CDR3 length: 16 amino acids. The CDR3 region is CASRPAYRGENTEAFF. The DNA of the CDR3 is TGCGCCAGCAGGCCTGCGTACAGGGGGGAGAACACTGAAGCTTTCTTT.

The rearrangement joins TRBV7-2 to TRBJ2-3; the D gene is possibly TRBD2 (6 bases). The CDR3 runs to 13 residues. Between the trimmed V and J ends, which lost 6 bases and 4 bases, there was a span of 11 bases. The germline CDR1 and CDR2 sequences are SGHTA and FQGNSA. The CDR3 sequence is CASSRLVPDTQYF. The CDR3, as DNA: TGTGCCAGCAGTCGACTAGTTCCAGATACGCAGTATTTT.

The rearrangement joins TRBV4-1 to TRBJ1-6; 8 positions agree with TRBD1. The germline V gene encodes CDR1 MGHRA and CDR2 YSYEKL. The length of the CDR3 is 17 residues. V dropped 4 bases and J dropped 5; count of bases not matched to a gene: 10. CDR3 DNA sequence: TGCGCCAGCAGCCGACGCCTGGACAGGGAAGATAATTCACCCCTCCACTTT. Protein product: CASSRRLDREDNSPLHF.

The rearrangement uses TRBV4-2 and TRBJ1-3; D might be TRBD1 (5 bases). Germline V lookup: CDR1 LGHNA, CDR2 YNFKEQ. The length of the CDR3 is 15 residues. Trimming removed 0 bases at V and 2 bases at J, with 8 bases between. The CDR3 sequence is CASSQDRGTGNTIYF. CDR3 coding DNA: TGTGCCAGCAGCCAAGATAGGGGAACTGGAAACACCATATATTTT.

Points on this clone: Other DNA sequences in this sample translate to the same CDR3. The chain has TRBV5-1 and TRBJ2-7; a possible D gene is TRBD1 (6 bases). CDR1 is SGHRS, CDR2 YFSETQ, per germline. The CDR3 length is 14 residues. Trimming removed 4 bases from V and 0 bases from J, with 11 bases in between. The CDR3 sequence is CASSPGTSSYEQYF. DNA for the CDR3: TGCGCCAGCAGCCCAGGGACAAGCTCCTACGAGCAGTACTTC.

V usage is TRBV9 and J usage is TRBJ1-2, with 9 positions matching TRBD1. The CDR3 extends over 14 amino acids. V shed 2 bases and J 8 bases; nucleotides not matched to a gene: 7. CDR1 is SGDLS and CDR2 is YYNGEE in the germline V gene. For the CDR3, the DNA is TGTGCCAGCAGCGTTAAGAGACAGGGGGGAGGCTACACCTTC. Its protein is CASSVKRQGGGYTF.

A remark on this clone: The identical CDR3 is also encoded by other nucleotide sequences in the sample. The chain joins TRBV19 to TRBJ1-5; possible D gene TRBD1, 5 bases. CDR3 length: 15 residues. Germline assignment: CDR1 LNHDA and CDR2 SQIVND (reference sequence). Trimming shortened V by 3 bases and J by 0 bases, and 9 bases separated the two germline ends. CDR3 in amino acids: CASSIGQNSNQPQHF. Here the CDR3 DNA reads TGTGCCAGTAGTATCGGACAAAATAGCAATCAGCCCCAGCATTTT.

The V call is TRBV7-9, the J call TRBJ2-6; 13 bases map to TRBD2. The CDR3 extends over 17 amino acids. V was pared by 5 bases and J by 2 bases, with 3 bases of the junction left unmatched. Per the germline V gene, CDR1 is SEHNR and CDR2 is FQNEAQ (reference sequence). CDR3 nucleotides: TGTGCCAGCAGCGTCGGGACTAGCGGGACTGGGGCCAACGTCCTGACTTTC. This translates into CASSVGTSGTGANVLTF.

This clone showed up just a few times. This chain uses TRBV7-9 with TRBJ1-1; no clear D. Trimming pared 5 bases from V and 5 bases from J, leaving 15 bases between. CDR3 size: 14 residues. The germline V gene has CDR1 SEHNR and CDR2 FQNEAQ (reference sequence). For the CDR3, the DNA is TGTGCCAGCAGCCGACTTCCCGGAAGAACTGAAGCTTTCTTT. Translated: CASSRLPGRTEAFF. The whole variable domain, remainder taken from reference TRBV7-9 and TRBJ1-1, is DTGVSQNPRHKITKRGQNVTFRCDPISEHNRLYWYRQTLGQGPEFLTYFQNEAQLEKSRLLSDRFSAERPKGSFSTLEIQRTEQGDSAMYLCASSRLPGRTEAFFGQGTRLTVV.

The rearrangement uses TRBV4-2 and TRBJ1-2; D call uncertain. Germline lookup yields CDR1 LGHNA and CDR2 YNFKEQ. The CDR3 length is 16 residues. Trimming took off 0 bases at V and 5 bases at J, with 16 bases between the two ends. CDR3 bases: TGTGCCAGCAGCCAAGAACGGGGAGATGGGGTGTATGGCTACACCTTC. Translated, it gives CASSQERGDGVYGYTF.

This clone was detected only a few times. The rearrangement links TRBV4-3 to TRBJ1-3, with a possible D match to TRBD1 (5 bases). The CDR3 covers 15 residues. The V gene's germline CDR1 is LGHNA and CDR2 YSLEER. With 3 bases removed from V and 2 bases from J, the gap between germline ends came to 11 bases. This chain's CDR3 is CASSQLSGTGNTIYF. The CDR3 bases are TGCGCCAGCAGCCAGTTGTCAGGGACTGGAAACACCATATATTTT.

As regards this clone: The sample contains more than one DNA sequence encoding this CDR3. V is TRBV6-5 and J is TRBJ1-1; 7 bases fit TRBD1. Germline CDR1 is MNHEY and CDR2 is SVGAGI. The V gene end was trimmed by 2 bases and the J gene end by 1 base; junction bases not matched to a gene: 1. This CDR3 comprises 14 residues. CDR3 in DNA: TGTGCCAGCAGTTACGGGACAGAGAACACTGAAGCTTTCTTT. Amino acid sequence: CASSYGTENTEAFF.

The chain joins TRBV10-3 to TRBJ1-5; D remains ambiguous. The V end was cut by 3 bases, the J end by 0 bases, with 9 bases between. CDR1 and CDR2 from the germline V gene are ENHRY and SYGVKD. The CDR3 spans 15 residues. CDR3 in amino acids: CAISETGHSNQPQHF. The CDR3 DNA reads as TGTGCCATCAGTGAAACCGGTCATAGCAATCAGCCCCAGCATTTT.

V is TRBV2 and J is TRBJ2-7; tentative D call: TRBD2 (5 bases). There are 16 residues in the CDR3. Germline V gene lookup returns CDR1 SNHLY and CDR2 FYNNEI. V dropped 3 bases and J dropped 3 bases, with 18 bases sitting between them. CDR3 coding DNA: TGTGCCAGCAGTGAGTTATTGGTGGGAGCCAGCTACGAGCAGTACTTC. Translated: CASSELLVGASYEQYF.

V is TRBV18 and J is TRBJ1-1; possible D gene TRBD1, 5 bases. V dropped 1 base and J dropped 0 bases, with 12 bases sitting between them. Germline V gene lookup returns CDR1 KGHSH and CDR2 LQKENI. This CDR3 contains 16 residues. The CDR3 reads CASSPRDGGLNTEAFF. The CDR3 DNA follows: TGTGCCAGCTCACCACGGGACGGGGGATTGAACACTGAAGCTTTCTTT.

This chain uses TRBV9 with TRBJ2-5; maybe TRBD1 (5 bases). Per germline, CDR1 SGDLS and CDR2 YYNGEE. This CDR3 spans 13 amino acids. Trimming stripped 4 bases from V and 2 bases from J, with 9 bases between. This CDR3 is CASSTRTQETQYF. The CDR3 DNA reads as TGTGCCAGCAGCACCCGGACACAAGAGACCCAGTACTTC.

The chain recombines TRBV2 with TRBJ2-1, with a possible D match to TRBD2 (5 bases). The CDR3 loop spans 15 amino acids. Trimming shortened V by 7 bases and J by 0 bases, and 13 bases separated the two germline ends. Looked up from germline, CDR1 is SNHLY and CDR2 is FYNNEI. The chain's CDR3 is CASKSDGLSYNEQFF. CDR3 nucleotide sequence: TGTGCCAGCAAATCGGACGGACTCTCCTACAATGAGCAGTTCTTC.

A single count supports this clone. J is TRBJ1-5 and V is TRBV19, with D hard to call. Germline V gene lookup returns CDR1 LNHDA and CDR2 SQIVND (reference sequence). The V and J ends lost 7 bases and 4 bases respectively, with 14 bases between them. The CDR3 is 14 amino acids. The CDR3 nucleotides are TGTGCCAGTATCGGGAGAGGGTGGAATCAGCCCCAGCATTTT. Protein product: CASIGRGWNQPQHF. Together with reference TRBV19 and TRBJ1-5, the CDR3 gives the full variable domain: DGGITQSPKYLFRKEGQNVTLSCEQNLNHDAMYWYRQDPGQGLRLIYYSQIVNDFQKGDIAEGYSVSREKKESFPLTVTSAQKNPTAFYLCASIGRGWNQPQHFGDGTRLSIL.

This clone came up once. V gene TRBV7-3 combines with J gene TRBJ2-2, with TRBD1 matching 8 bases. The CDR3 is 13 amino acids. Losses at the gene ends were 5 bases for V and 7 bases for J; bases not matched to a gene: 3. Germline CDR1 and CDR2: SGHTA and FQGTGA. The CDR3 here is CASSGTGGGELFF. In nucleotides, the CDR3 is TGTGCCAGCAGCGGAACAGGGGGCGGGGAGCTGTTTTTT.

The rearrangement uses TRBV2 and TRBJ1-5; a possible D gene is TRBD1 (6 bases). V lost 5 bases, J lost 5 bases, and 16 bases lay in between. The CDR3 has 15 amino acids. CDR1 and CDR2 from the germline V gene are SNHLY and FYNNEI. CDR3 loop: CASSLQGGFDQPQHF. The DNA of the CDR3 is TGTGCCAGCAGTTTACAGGGTGGGTTCGATCAGCCCCAGCATTTT. Variable domain in full (rest from reference TRBV2 and TRBJ1-5): EPEVTQTPSHQVTQMGQEVILRCVPISNHLYFYWYRQILGQKVEFLVSFYNNEISEKSEIFDDQFSVERPDGSNFTLKIRSTKLEDSAMYFCASSLQGGFDQPQHFGDGTRLSIL.

This chain connects TRBV9 to TRBJ2-5; 7 bases fit TRBD2. V trimming: 7 bases; J trimming: 2 bases; junction bases outside the gene matches: 5. The CDR3 runs 13 residues. CDR1 and CDR2 (germline): SGDLS, YYNGEE. DNA for the CDR3: TGTGCCAGCTCCGGGAGGTTGCAAGAGACCCAGTACTTC. This codes for CASSGRLQETQYF.

The V and J genes are TRBV7-8 and TRBJ1-6, with 10 nucleotides matching TRBD1. The CDR3 sequence is 15 residues long. The germline CDR1 and CDR2 sequences are SGHVS and FQNEAQ. J gave up 6 bases and V 5 bases, and 4 bases lay outside the gene matches. CDR3 nucleotides: TGTGCCAGCAGCCTCCGGGACAGGGGTAATTCACCCCTCCACTTT. This gives the protein CASSLRDRGNSPLHF.

The V and J genes are TRBV6-4 and TRBJ1-5; D is uncertain. The CDR3 spans 13 residues. Germline V gene sequence: CDR1 MRHNA, CDR2 SNTAGT. V lost 6 bases, J lost 4 bases, and 10 bases lay in between. The CDR3 protein is CASSEQLNQPQHF. The DNA of the CDR3 is TGTGCCAGCAGCGAACAGTTGAATCAGCCCCAGCATTTT.

The CDR3: CASSRRLAGYNEQFF. CDR3 in DNA: TGTGCCAGCAGCCGTAGACTAGCGGGTTACAATGAGCAGTTCTTC. The V call is TRBV13, the J call TRBJ2-1; 10 nucleotides match TRBD2. J was trimmed by 4 bases and V by 5 bases; bases with no gene match: 5. The germline CDR1 and CDR2 sequences are PRHDT and FYEKMQ (reference sequence). The CDR3 contains 15 residues.